This entry lists 26 T cell receptor beta chains sequenced from one sample in a study of cytomegalovirus exposure and HLA in healthy donors. 13 Jbeta primers and 60 Vbeta primers were used for the PCR. Clones were read by immunoSEQ multiplex PCR, and TCRdb kept only the in-frame ones, dropping some. The sample shows 140,000 to 150,000 clones, around four fifths of them seen only once. The sample consisted of PBMCs. These receptors all stem from a female donor in good health and CMV-seronegative.

Concerning this clone itself: The junction differs from germline at one of its ends, possibly a read error. The chain links TRBV5-1 to TRBJ1-2; maybe TRBD1 (6 bases). Germline V gives CDR1 SGHRS, CDR2 YFSETQ. This CDR3 comprises 15 residues. In nucleotides, the CDR3 is TGCGCCAGCAGCTCGGGTCTGGGGGCTCACTATGGCTACCCCTTC. Protein: CASSSGLGAHYGYPF.

CDR3 region: CASSLQRGAGDTEAFF. The CDR3 coding sequence is TGTGCCAGCAGCTTGCAGCGGGGGGCAGGGGACACTGAAGCTTTCTTT. The chain couples TRBV5-4 to TRBJ1-1, with D perhaps TRBD1 (6 bases). The CDR3 length is 16 residues. Trimming took off 1 base at V and 3 bases at J, with 16 bases between the two ends. CDR1 is SGHNT, CDR2 YYREEE, per germline (reference sequence).

Only a few counts were recorded for this clone. The J gene is TRBJ1-1, the V gene TRBV27; unclear D gene. Germline lookup yields CDR1 MNHEY and CDR2 SMNVEV (reference sequence). The length of the CDR3 is 13 residues. V lost 0 bases and J lost 9, with 11 bases in between. This CDR3 is CASSLSRSLKAFF. CDR3 in DNA: TGTGCCAGCAGTTTATCAAGGAGTCTGAAAGCTTTCTTT.

The CDR3 sequence is CASSRPTGQQYTEAFF. CDR3 coding DNA: TGCGCCAGCAGCCGCCCGACAGGGCAGCAGTACACTGAAGCTTTCTTT. The V call is TRBV4-1, the J call TRBJ1-1, with 7 nucleotides matching TRBD1. Looked up from germline, CDR1 is MGHRA and CDR2 is YSYEKL. Losses at the gene ends were 4 bases for V and 3 bases for J; bases not matched to a gene: 11. The CDR3 sequence is 16 residues long.

The V and J genes are TRBV28 and TRBJ1-1; 7 nucleotides line up with TRBD1. The germline V gene has CDR1 MDHEN and CDR2 SYDVKM. CDR3 length: 16 residues. V dropped 6 bases and J dropped 0; count of bases not matched to a gene: 10. The CDR3 reads CASRKSVQGLNTEAFF. In DNA, the CDR3 is TGTGCCAGCAGGAAATCCGTACAGGGGCTGAACACTGAAGCTTTCTTT.

This sequence joins TRBV4-1 and TRBJ1-5, with 7 bases identical to TRBD1. This CDR3 comprises 16 residues. CDR1 and CDR2 from the germline V gene are MGHRA and YSYEKL. The V gene end was trimmed by 5 bases and the J gene end by 1 base; junction bases not matched to a gene: 8. CDR3 bases: TGCGCCAGCAGCTCAGACAGGGCTTTGAGCAATCAGCCCCAGCATTTT. As protein: CASSSDRALSNQPQHF.

The chain joins TRBV5-4 to TRBJ2-1, with TRBD2 identical over 9 bases. The CDR3 runs 14 residues. The germline gives CDR1 SGHNT, CDR2 YYREEE (reference sequence). With 1 base clipped from V and 8 bases from J, the junction kept 4 bases outside the gene matches. Written as DNA, the CDR3 is TGTGCCAGCAGCTTGAAGTTAGCGGGAGATGAGCAGTTCTTC. This encodes CASSLKLAGDEQFF.

The chain has TRBV7-3 and TRBJ2-7; 13 positions agree with TRBD2. CDR1 SGHTA and CDR2 FQGTGA come from the germline V gene. J was trimmed by 0 bases and V by 5 bases; bases with no gene match: 7. The CDR3 has 17 residues. The CDR3 loop reads CASSTPRTSGGSYEQYF. CDR3 nucleotides: TGTGCCAGCAGCACCCCCCGGACTAGCGGGGGCTCCTACGAGCAGTACTTC.

The J gene is TRBJ1-3, the V gene TRBV6-1; tentative D call: TRBD1 (6 bases). V lost 6 bases, J lost 0 bases, and 12 bases lay in between. Germline V gene lookup returns CDR1 MNHNS and CDR2 SASEGT. The CDR3 spans 15 residues. The CDR3 DNA is TGTGCCAGCAGACAGGGTCCGAGCTCTGGAAACACCATATATTTT. Its protein product is CASRQGPSSGNTIYF.

The rearrangement joins TRBV7-2 to TRBJ1-5; 9 bases align to TRBD1. This CDR3 spans 15 amino acids. Germline V gene sequence: CDR1 SGHTA, CDR2 FQGNSA. J was trimmed by 2 bases and V by 6 bases; bases with no gene match: 5. CDR3 loop: CASSMTGGRNQPQHF. CDR3 nucleotide sequence: TGTGCCAGCAGTATGACAGGGGGGCGCAATCAGCCCCAGCATTTT. Filled out from reference TRBV7-2 and TRBJ1-5, the complete variable domain reads GAGVSQSPSNKVTEKGKDVELRCDPISGHTALYWYRQSLGQGLEFLIYFQGNSAPDKSGLPSDRFSAERTGGSVSTLTIQRTQQEDSAVYLCASSMTGGRNQPQHFGDGTRLSIL.

The chain links TRBV7-2 to TRBJ1-1; possible D gene TRBD1, 5 bases. Germline CDR1 is SGHTA and CDR2 is FQGNSA. Trimming shortened V by 5 bases and J by 10 bases, and 17 bases separated the two germline ends. The CDR3 has 13 residues. CDR3 in DNA: TGTGCCAGCAGCCCGAAGCAGGGATTGGGAGCTTTCTTT. The encoded protein is CASSPKQGLGAFF.

J is TRBJ2-7 and V is TRBV28; 8 bases map to TRBD1. CDR1 and CDR2 from the germline V gene are MDHEN and SYDVKM. V gave up 5 bases and J gave up 6 bases; unmatched junction bases: 12. This CDR3 has 15 amino acids. CDR3 amino acids: CASSPGTGPLGEQYF. In DNA form, the CDR3 reads TGTGCCAGCAGTCCCGGGACAGGCCCCCTCGGCGAGCAGTACTTC. The whole variable domain, remainder taken from reference TRBV28 and TRBJ2-7, is DVKVTQSSRYLVKRTGEKVFLECVQDMDHENMFWYRQDPGLGLRLIYFSYDVKMKEKGDIPEGYSVSREKKERFSLILESASTNQTSMYLCASSPGTGPLGEQYFGPGTRLTVT.

This clone was detected only once. This chain links TRBV5-1 with TRBJ1-1; D is ambiguous. The V end was cut by 1 base, the J end by 5 bases, with 15 bases between. Germline V gene sequence: CDR1 SGHRS, CDR2 YFSETQ. The CDR3 spans 15 residues. DNA of the CDR3: TGCGCCAGCAGCTTGAATGAAGGGAGAGGGACTGAAGCTTTCTTT. This sequence encodes CASSLNEGRGTEAFF.

The chain recombines TRBV28 with TRBJ2-1; D is undetermined. The CDR3 length is 13 residues. Germline values: CDR1 MDHEN, CDR2 SYDVKM. The V end was cut by 5 bases, the J end by 4 bases, with 9 bases between. The CDR3 reads CASSPGSYNEQFF. In DNA form, the CDR3 reads TGTGCCAGCAGTCCAGGCAGTTACAATGAGCAGTTCTTC.

This chain joins TRBV11-2 and TRBJ2-3; D possibly corresponds to TRBD2 (7 bases). The CDR3 runs to 15 residues. The germline V and J ends were trimmed by 0 bases and 2 bases, with 9 bases remaining between them. CDR1 SGHAT and CDR2 FQNNGV come from the germline V gene. CDR3 sequence reads: CASSLEGGVTDTQYF. Written as DNA, the CDR3 is TGTGCCAGCAGCTTAGAAGGGGGGGTCACAGATACGCAGTATTTT.

V usage is TRBV14 and J usage is TRBJ1-2; 8 bases are a match to TRBD1. This CDR3 comprises 13 residues. CDR1 is SGHDN, CDR2 FVKESK, per germline. The ends lost 5 bases at V and 4 bases at J; junction bases unmatched: 3. The CDR3: CASSYRGSYGYTF. DNA for the CDR3: TGTGCCAGCAGCTACAGGGGGTCCTATGGCTACACCTTC.

The chain links TRBV19 to TRBJ2-1, with a possible D match to TRBD2 (6 bases). The germline V gene encodes CDR1 LNHDA and CDR2 SQIVND (reference sequence). This CDR3 is built from 17 residues. Trimming pared 2 bases from V and 15 bases from J, leaving 29 bases between. The CDR3 region has the DNA TGTGCCAGTAGTATAAGCGCTCGGGACTCAAAGTTGATGAGGCGGTTCTTC. It yields the protein CASSISARDSKLMRRFF.

The chain employs TRBV4-1 and TRBJ1-5; D is ambiguous. CDR1 MGHRA and CDR2 YSYEKL come from the germline V gene. Trimming left V 0 bases short and J 5 bases short, with 14 bases between. The CDR3 extends over 16 amino acids. The CDR3 DNA sequence: TGCGCCAGCAGCCAAGATGGAGGGCAGCGTTATCAGCCCCAGCATTTT. Its protein product is CASSQDGGQRYQPQHF.

This clone has a handful of counts. The V gene is TRBV30, the J gene TRBJ1-1, with 9 bases lining up with TRBD1. CDR1 and CDR2 from the germline V gene are GTSNPN and SVGIG (reference sequence). The trim removed 0 bases at V and 1 base at J, leaving 3 bases unmatched. The CDR3 sequence is 15 residues long. The CDR3 here is CAWSVGTGKNTEAFF. As DNA, the CDR3 is TGTGCCTGGAGTGTAGGGACAGGGAAGAACACTGAAGCTTTCTTT.

This clone was seen only once. The chain is built from TRBV14 and TRBJ1-3; a possible D gene is TRBD1 (5 bases). The CDR3 is made up of 16 amino acids. The V end lost 2 bases, the J end lost 0 bases, and 11 bases lay between the germline ends. CDR1 and CDR2 from the germline V gene are SGHDN and FVKESK. The CDR3 DNA is TGTGCCAGCAGCCAATTCGACAGAAGCTCTGGAAACACCATATATTTT. This sequence encodes CASSQFDRSSGNTIYF. Together with reference TRBV14 and TRBJ1-3, the CDR3 gives the full variable domain: EAGVTQFPSHSVIEKGQTVTLRCDPISGHDNLYWYRRVMGKEIKFLLHFVKESKQDESGMPNNRFLAERTGGTYSTLKVQPAELEDSGVYFCASSQFDRSSGNTIYFGEGSWLTVV.

This clone has only a few counts. The gene calls are TRBV4-1 and TRBJ2-2; TRBD2 aligns across 11 bases. This CDR3 spans 15 amino acids. V shed 1 base, J shed 8 bases, and the junction held 3 bases outside the gene matches. Germline loops: CDR1 MGHRA, CDR2 YSYEKL. The CDR3 is CASSQVAGGRGELFF. As DNA, the CDR3 is TGCGCCAGCAGCCAAGTAGCGGGAGGGCGTGGGGAGCTGTTTTTT.

CDR3 sequence reads: CASSSGIYNEQFF. The CDR3 region has the DNA TGTGCCAGCAGCTCCGGGATTTACAATGAGCAGTTCTTC. The rearrangement uses TRBV7-3 and TRBJ2-1; the D gene is possibly TRBD2 (5 bases). From germline, CDR1 is SGHTA and CDR2 FQGTGA. CDR3 length: 13 residues. The V gene lost 4 bases and the J gene lost 4 bases, with 8 bases spanning the gap.

The CDR3 DNA is TGTGCCAGCAGCCAAGACCCGACGGGAGATACGCAGTATTTT. This encodes CASSQDPTGDTQYF. J is TRBJ2-3 and V is TRBV14, with unresolved D. CDR3 size: 14 residues. CDR1 is SGHDN, CDR2 FVKESK, per germline. V was clipped by 0 bases and J by 5 bases, with 9 bases between them.

The chain joins TRBV7-3 to TRBJ2-7; 10 bases align to TRBD1. Germline V CDR1 and CDR2: SGHTA, FQGTGA. CDR3 size: 16 residues. Germline trimming cut 3 bases from V and 1 base from J; bases unmatched to any gene: 6. In DNA, the CDR3 is TGTGCCAGCAGCTTTGGCCGGGACAGGGGATCCTACGAGCAGTACTTC. This translates into CASSFGRDRGSYEQYF.

The chain is built from TRBV4-1 and TRBJ2-3; D is undetermined. V shed 1 base and J shed 8 bases, with 4 bases lying between them. Per the germline V gene, CDR1 is MGHRA and CDR2 is YSYEKL. CDR3 length: 11 amino acids. CDR3 DNA sequence: TGCGCCAGCAGCCAAGGACTTACGCAGTATTTT. Translation gives CASSQGLTQYF.

This chain joins TRBV19 and TRBJ1-6; D might be TRBD1 (6 bases). The CDR3 length is 15 residues. The germline gives CDR1 LNHDA, CDR2 SQIVND (reference sequence). Trimming shortened V by 8 bases and J by 6 bases, and 17 bases separated the two germline ends. This CDR3 is CASHREGHLNSPLHF. The DNA of the CDR3 is TGTGCCAGTCATCGAGAGGGACACCTTAATTCACCCCTCCACTTT. Looking up the rest from reference TRBV19 and TRBJ1-6 gives the full variable domain: DGGITQSPKYLFRKEGQNVTLSCEQNLNHDAMYWYRQDPGQGLRLIYYSQIVNDFQKGDIAEGYSVSREKKESFPLTVTSAQKNPTAFYLCASHREGHLNSPLHFGNGTRLTVT.